The 30 T cell receptor beta chains below all came from one sample that was sequenced in a study of T cell changes during pregnancy in multiple sclerosis. Using immunoSEQ multiplex PCR, the repertoire was profiled, and TCRdb retains in-frame clones only, with some absent. The sample yields around 80,000 clones, roughly 94% seen once. Sequenced material: peripheral blood, taken in the second trimester of pregnancy. The source is a female donor in good health, enrolled as a control in a pregnancy study.

The genes are TRBV5-1 and TRBJ1-6; D not certain. Between the trimmed V and J ends, which lost 0 bases and 7 bases, there was a span of 8 bases. Germline V gives CDR1 SGHRS, CDR2 YFSETQ. The CDR3 is 14 amino acids. The CDR3 coding sequence is TGCGCCAGCAGCTTGGGGCACCTGAATTCACCCCTCCACTTT. Residues: CASSLGHLNSPLHF.

The chain combines TRBV7-2 with TRBJ2-7, with TRBD1 identical over 8 bases. This CDR3 spans 14 amino acids. In germline, CDR1 is SGHTA, CDR2 FQGNSA. Germline trimming cut 5 bases from V and 0 bases from J; bases unmatched to any gene: 3. The CDR3 is CASSIGTGSYEQYF. DNA of the CDR3: TGTGCCAGCAGCATCGGGACAGGCTCCTACGAGCAGTACTTC.

V usage is TRBV19 and J usage is TRBJ2-7; 10 nucleotides match TRBD1. J was trimmed by 2 bases and V by 5 bases; bases with no gene match: 6. This CDR3 spans 15 amino acids. Germline CDR1 LNHDA, CDR2 SQIVND (reference sequence). In DNA, the CDR3 is TGTGCCAGTAGTGCTCGACAGGGGGCCACCTACGAGCAGTACTTC. This gives the protein CASSARQGATYEQYF. The complete variable domain, with remaining parts taken from reference TRBV19 and TRBJ2-7, reads DGGITQSPKYLFRKEGQNVTLSCEQNLNHDAMYWYRQDPGQGLRLIYYSQIVNDFQKGDIAEGYSVSREKKESFPLTVTSAQKNPTAFYLCASSARQGATYEQYFGPGTRLTVT.

The CDR3 reads CASSPGQGLYEQYF. CDR3 nucleotides: TGTGCCAGCAGCCCAGGACAGGGACTCTACGAGCAGTACTTC. The rearrangement uses TRBV9 and TRBJ2-7, with 8 bases aligning to TRBD1. The V gene's germline CDR1 is SGDLS and CDR2 YYNGEE. The CDR3 extends over 14 amino acids. With 4 bases clipped from V and 3 bases from J, the junction kept 6 bases outside the gene matches. The full variable domain, its missing parts supplied by reference TRBV9 and TRBJ2-7, is DSGVTQTPKHLITATGQRVTLRCSPRSGDLSVYWYQQSLDQGLQFLIQYYNGEERAKGNILERFSAQQFPDLHSELNLSSLELGDSALYFCASSPGQGLYEQYFGPGTRLTVT.

The chain links TRBV18 to TRBJ1-2; TRBD1 matches 10 bases. Germline trimming cut 3 bases from V and 4 bases from J; bases unmatched to any gene: 8. Germline V gene lookup returns CDR1 KGHSH and CDR2 LQKENI. This CDR3 region has 16 residues. The CDR3 loop is CASSPSPGQGTYGYTF. The CDR3 coding sequence is TGTGCCAGCTCACCTTCTCCGGGACAGGGGACCTATGGCTACACCTTC.

The chain is built from TRBV29-1 and TRBJ2-1; D is possibly TRBD1 (7 bases). Trimming shortened V by 0 bases and J by 5 bases, and 8 bases separated the two germline ends. The CDR3 loop spans 13 amino acids. Germline CDR1 and CDR2: SQVTM and ANQGSEA. The CDR3 DNA reads as TGCAGCGTTGAAGACAGGGGGGACAATGAGCAGTTCTTC. Translating it yields CSVEDRGDNEQFF.

This clone occurred once. The chain joins TRBV29-1 to TRBJ1-1; D unclear. The CDR3 runs to 13 residues. Between the trimmed V and J ends, which lost 1 base and 1 base, there was a span of 7 bases. CDR1 and CDR2 from the germline V gene are SQVTM and ANQGSEA. CDR3 nucleotides: TGCAGCGTTGAAGGGGCTGGGAACACTGAAGCTTTCTTT. It yields the protein CSVEGAGNTEAFF.

The chain employs TRBV27 and TRBJ2-7; 10 bases match TRBD1. The trim removed 0 bases at V and 2 bases at J, leaving 4 bases unmatched. The V gene's germline CDR1 is MNHEY and CDR2 SMNVEV (reference sequence). The CDR3 is 16 amino acids. This chain's CDR3 is CASSLSTGTGAYEQYF. CDR3 sequence (DNA): TGTGCCAGCAGTTTATCTACCGGGACAGGGGCCTACGAGCAGTACTTC.

The rearrangement joins TRBV5-1 to TRBJ2-2; D possibly corresponds to TRBD2 (6 bases). Deletions cut 5 bases from V and 2 bases from J, with 13 bases between. The CDR3 spans 15 residues. CDR1 is SGHRS and CDR2 is YFSETQ in the germline V gene. The CDR3 reads CASSWDSINTGELFF. The CDR3 bases are TGCGCCAGCAGTTGGGACTCTATAAACACCGGGGAGCTGTTTTTT.

The chain employs TRBV5-4 and TRBJ1-3; 7 bases line up with TRBD1. The CDR3 is 14 amino acids. J gave up 3 bases and V 6 bases, and 6 bases lay outside the gene matches. Per germline, CDR1 SGHNT and CDR2 YYREEE (reference sequence). The CDR3 DNA is TGTGCCAGCAACGACAGGGTGAATGGAAACACCATATATTTT. It translates to CASNDRVNGNTIYF.

The CDR3 loop reads CASSEAGQGSDEQFF. The CDR3 DNA reads TGTGCCAGCAGTGAAGCAGGACAGGGCAGCGATGAGCAGTTCTTC. The chain joins TRBV6-1 to TRBJ2-1; TRBD1 matches at 8 bases. The V gene end was trimmed by 0 bases and the J gene end by 8 bases; junction bases not matched to a gene: 6. Germline lookup yields CDR1 MNHNS and CDR2 SASEGT. The CDR3 consists of 15 residues.

This chain uses TRBV2 with TRBJ2-7; weak D call: TRBD1 (8 bases). Trimming took 9 bases from V and 3 from J, leaving 15 bases between them. CDR1 SNHLY and CDR2 FYNNEI come from the germline V gene. CDR3 length: 13 residues. The DNA of the CDR3 is TGTGCCAGTAACAGGGGGGGAAACTACGAGCAGTACTTC. Translating gives CASNRGGNYEQYF.

This sequence joins TRBV27 and TRBJ1-2, with TRBD1 matching 12 bases. The CDR3 sequence is 18 residues long. J was trimmed by 7 bases and V by 5 bases; bases with no gene match: 17. The germline gives CDR1 MNHEY, CDR2 SMNVEV (reference sequence). The CDR3 DNA follows: TGTGCCAGCAGTCGTACCGGGACAGGGGGCCGGCCGGTAGCTGGCTACACCTTC. As protein: CASSRTGTGGRPVAGYTF.

This chain connects TRBV19 to TRBJ2-1, with TRBD2 matching 7 bases. The V gene end was trimmed by 5 bases and the J gene end by 4 bases; junction bases not matched to a gene: 11. CDR3 length: 16 residues. Germline V gives CDR1 LNHDA, CDR2 SQIVND (reference sequence). CDR3 sequence: CASSVSGFREYNEQFF. CDR3 nucleotide sequence: TGTGCCAGTAGTGTTAGCGGGTTCAGGGAGTACAATGAGCAGTTCTTC.

The chain uses TRBV12-5 and TRBJ2-1; D may be TRBD2 (7 bases). Per germline, CDR1 LGHNT and CDR2 FRNRAP. This CDR3 has 18 amino acids. The ends were cut back, 5 bases at V and 5 bases at J, with 25 bases in the middle. The chain's CDR3 is CASGQGQPSGPGHNEQFF. CDR3 in DNA: TGTGCTAGTGGTCAAGGACAGCCTAGCGGCCCCGGACACAATGAGCAGTTCTTC.

The chain employs TRBV11-3 and TRBJ2-7, with D perhaps TRBD1 (6 bases). CDR1 and CDR2 from the germline V gene are SGHNT and YENEEA. The CDR3 loop spans 13 amino acids. Trimming took off 0 bases at V and 5 bases at J, with 8 bases between the two ends. DNA of the CDR3: TGTGCCAGCAGCTTAGACAGGGACAACGAGCAGTACTTC. Protein product: CASSLDRDNEQYF. The variable domain in full, completed from reference TRBV11-3 and TRBJ2-7, reads EAGVVQSPRYKIIEKKQPVAFWCNPISGHNTLYWYLQNLGQGPELLIRYENEEAVDDSQLPKDRFSAERLKGVDSTLKIQPAELGDSAVYLCASSLDRDNEQYFGPGTRLTVT.

V is TRBV28 and J is TRBJ2-1; maybe TRBD2 (6 bases). CDR1 and CDR2 from the germline V gene are MDHEN and SYDVKM. This CDR3 contains 15 residues. V shed 7 bases and J shed 5 bases, with 18 bases lying between them. The CDR3 DNA is TGTGCCAGCATGAGAGGGCTTAGCGGAGACAATGAGCAGTTCTTC. It codes for CASMRGLSGDNEQFF.

The chain links TRBV9 to TRBJ1-5; 7 nucleotides line up with TRBD1. Germline V lookup: CDR1 SGDLS, CDR2 YYNGEE. The CDR3 consists of 19 residues. Unmatched junction bases numbered 16, after V lost 3 bases and J lost 1 base. CDR3 region: CASSAHRDRELESNQPQHF. The CDR3 nucleotides read TGTGCCAGCAGCGCCCATAGGGACAGAGAATTAGAGAGCAATCAGCCCCAGCATTTT.

This chain uses TRBV11-2 with TRBJ2-1; 9 nucleotides line up with TRBD2. Trimming took 4 bases from V and 1 from J; bases not matched to a gene: 8. The V gene's germline CDR1 is SGHAT and CDR2 FQNNGV. This CDR3 contains 17 residues. CDR3 nucleotide sequence: TGTGCCAGCAGCTCTGGACAGCTAGCGGGATCCTACAATGAGCAGTTCTTC. It encodes CASSSGQLAGSYNEQFF.

The V gene is TRBV19, the J gene TRBJ2-1, with D possibly matching TRBD2 (6 bases). This CDR3 is built from 18 residues. Deletions cut 2 bases from V and 7 bases from J, with 24 bases between. CDR1 LNHDA and CDR2 SQIVND come from the germline V gene (reference sequence). This CDR3 is CASSILGRLGQEINEQFF. CDR3 sequence (DNA): TGTGCCAGTAGTATATTGGGGCGACTAGGCCAGGAAATAAATGAGCAGTTCTTC.

The rearrangement links TRBV5-8 to TRBJ2-1; D gene uncertain. Germline CDR1 SGHTS, CDR2 YDEGEE. CDR3 length equals 14 residues. The ends were cut back, 3 bases at V and 0 bases at J, with 7 bases in the middle. The CDR3 loop is CASSSRSSYNEQFF. Here the CDR3 DNA reads TGTGCCAGCAGCTCGCGGAGCTCCTACAATGAGCAGTTCTTC. Together with reference TRBV5-8 and TRBJ2-1, the CDR3 gives the full variable domain: EAGVTQSPTHLIKTRGQQATLRCSPISGHTSVYWYQQALGLGLQFLLWYDEGEERNRGNFPPRFSGRQFPNYSSELNVNALELEDSALYLCASSSRSSYNEQFFGPGTRLTVL.

The chain couples TRBV6-5 to TRBJ2-1; TRBD2 might be the D (5 bases). CDR3 size: 15 residues. V was cut by 8 bases and J by 0 bases, with 14 bases left in between. Germline V lookup: CDR1 MNHEY, CDR2 SVGAGI. CDR3 DNA sequence: TGTGCCAGCGGCCGTGGGAGCAGCTCCTACAATGAGCAGTTCTTC. Protein product: CASGRGSSSYNEQFF.

The chain has TRBV6-1 and TRBJ2-7, with TRBD1 matching over 11 bases. Germline CDR1 reads MNHNS; CDR2 reads SASEGT. This CDR3 is built from 14 residues. The junction had 5 bases not matched to a gene; V was cut back by 8 bases and J by 2 bases. CDR3 protein: CASGLDRGPYEQYF. The CDR3 bases are TGTGCCAGCGGTTTGGACAGGGGGCCCTACGAGCAGTACTTC.

The chain combines TRBV7-6 with TRBJ2-1; possibly TRBD2 for D (5 bases). V was pared by 7 bases and J by 10 bases, with 14 bases between. Germline loops: CDR1 SGHVS, CDR2 FNYEAQ. This CDR3 spans 12 amino acids. The CDR3 region has the DNA TGTGCCAGCATCGACAACTCGGGGGAGCAGTTCTTC. Translated: CASIDNSGEQFF.

The CDR3 DNA reads TGTGCCAGTACTTCGACAGGCACCACTGAAGCTTTCTTT. Protein product: CASTSTGTTEAFF. The chain employs TRBV19 and TRBJ1-1, with D possibly being TRBD1 (6 bases). Germline assignment: CDR1 LNHDA and CDR2 SQIVND (reference sequence). This CDR3 spans 13 amino acids. The V end lost 7 bases, the J end lost 4 bases, and 13 bases lay between the germline ends.

This chain links TRBV5-1 with TRBJ2-1; the match to TRBD2 covers 11 bases. CDR3 size: 17 residues. Looked up from germline, CDR1 is SGHRS and CDR2 is YFSETQ. After removal of 0 bases from V and 1 base from J, the junction contained 3 bases not matched to a gene. CDR3 nucleotides: TGCGCCAGCAGCTTGGCTAGCGGGAGGAGATCCTACAATGAGCAGTTCTTC. It translates to CASSLASGRRSYNEQFF.

This clone was observed a single time. The chain links TRBV11-1 to TRBJ2-3; TRBD2 matches at 10 bases. The J segment lost 6 bases and the V segment lost 3 bases, leaving 9 bases of the junction unmatched. This CDR3 spans 16 amino acids. Germline CDR1 is SGHAT and CDR2 is FQDESV (reference sequence). The CDR3 DNA reads as TGTGCCAGCAGCTTCGGTTCTAGCGGGGGCGAGGATACGCAGTATTTT. It is translated as CASSFGSSGGEDTQYF.

The rearrangement uses TRBV7-9 and TRBJ2-5, with a tentative D call TRBD2 (6 bases). Germline assignment: CDR1 SEHNR and CDR2 FQNEAQ (reference sequence). The length of the CDR3 is 16 residues. V was shortened by 3 bases and J by 2 bases, with 16 bases between the two germline ends. The CDR3 nucleotides are TGTGCCAGCAGCTTCCCTACAGGAGGAGGGCAAGAGACCCAGTACTTC. This gives the protein CASSFPTGGGQETQYF.

The CDR3 is CASQRTYLRGSGNTIYF. CDR3 nucleotide sequence: TGTGCCAGCCAACGGACCTACCTAAGGGGCTCTGGAAACACCATATATTTT. This rearrangement joins TRBV9 to TRBJ1-3, with TRBD1 as a possible D gene (5 bases). The CDR3 has 17 residues. CDR1 is SGDLS and CDR2 is YYNGEE in the germline V gene. V was clipped by 7 bases and J by 0 bases, with 20 bases between them. Drawing the rest from reference TRBV9 and TRBJ1-3, the complete variable domain is DSGVTQTPKHLITATGQRVTLRCSPRSGDLSVYWYQQSLDQGLQFLIQYYNGEERAKGNILERFSAQQFPDLHSELNLSSLELGDSALYFCASQRTYLRGSGNTIYFGEGSWLTVV.

This chain joins TRBV10-3 and TRBJ2-1; possible D gene TRBD1, 5 bases. CDR1 and CDR2 (germline): ENHRY, SYGVKD. Trimming stripped 6 bases from V and 2 bases from J, with 11 bases between. The CDR3 totals 14 residues. The CDR3 DNA is TGTGCCATCAGAGGGTCAGGGACCTACAATGAGCAGTTCTTC. It codes for CAIRGSGTYNEQFF.